Below are 24 T cell receptor beta chains sequenced from a single sample in a study of T cells in Graves' hyperthyroidism and ophthalmopathy. Researchers took RNA transcripts and amplified the TCR beta CDR3 regions from them. The HTBI set primed first-round TCR CDR3 RT-PCR. TCRdb processed the multiplex PCR reads anew with MiXCR; each CDR3 protein has one entry. The sample includes 300,000 to 450,000 distinct CDR3 sequences, approximately 15% of them seen just once. Specimen: blood. All receptors come from a woman aged 55-70 years with Graves' hyperthyroidism.

The sample holds many counts of this clonotype. The J gene is TRBJ2-1, the V gene TRBV6-1, with TRBD1 identical over 10 bases. Per germline, CDR1 MNHNS and CDR2 SASEGT. With 11 bases clipped from V and 6 bases from J, the junction kept 10 bases outside the gene matches. This CDR3 is built from 14 residues. Here the CDR3 DNA reads TGTGCCTCCCACTCTGGGGACAGGGGCAATGAGCAGTTCTTC. Protein: CASHSGDRGNEQFF.

This clonotype was picked up many times. The chain recombines TRBV7-3 with TRBJ2-3, with 11 bases lining up with TRBD2. The CDR3 is made up of 16 amino acids. Germline V CDR1 and CDR2: SGHTA, FQGTGA. Losses at the gene ends were 5 bases for V and 2 bases for J; bases not matched to a gene: 6. CDR3 loop: CASSGGTSGYTDTQYF. Written as DNA, the CDR3 is TGTGCCAGCAGCGGGGGGACTAGCGGATACACAGATACGCAGTATTTT.

This chain joins TRBV12-3 or TRBV12-4 and TRBJ2-4; no clear D. This CDR3 comprises 12 residues. V dropped 1 base and J dropped 15 bases, with 13 bases sitting between them. The CDR3 reads CASSLGGPEVYF. CDR3 nucleotide sequence: TGTGCCAGCAGTTTAGGAGGCCCCGAAGTGTACTTC.

The chain links TRBV15 to TRBJ2-1; D remains unclear. This CDR3 has 13 residues. V lost 2 bases and J 7 bases, leaving 9 bases between the germline ends. CDR1 and CDR2 (germline): LNHNV, YYDKDF (reference sequence). The CDR3 region has the DNA TGTGCCACCAGCAGATATGCGGCAAATGAGCAGTTCTTC. It specifies CATSRYAANEQFF.

At least ten counts were recorded for this clonotype. V is TRBV18 and J is TRBJ2-7, with 8 bases lining up with TRBD1. The germline V gene encodes CDR1 KGHSH and CDR2 LQKENI. The ends lost 5 bases at V and 2 bases at J; junction bases unmatched: 5. The CDR3 length is 14 residues. The DNA for the CDR3 is TGTGCCAGCTCAGCCGGACAGGGTCCCTACGAGCAGTACTTC. It specifies CASSAGQGPYEQYF.

This clonotype has ten or more counts. This chain connects TRBV27 to TRBJ1-1; D gene unclear. Trimming cost V 6 bases and J 2 bases, with 7 bases left between them. The germline V gene has CDR1 MNHEY and CDR2 SMNVEV (reference sequence). The CDR3 is 12 amino acids. The CDR3 region has the DNA TGTGCCAGCAGCATGGGAAACACTGAAGCTTTCTTT. The encoded protein is CASSMGNTEAFF.

This clonotype came up many times. The chain uses TRBV18 and TRBJ1-1; D gene ambiguous. V lost 1 base to trimming and J lost 7 bases, with 10 bases between them. This CDR3 comprises 13 residues. Germline loops: CDR1 KGHSH, CDR2 LQKENI. The CDR3 bases are TGTGCCAGCTCACCACAAACGGGCAGTGAAGCTTTCTTT. It specifies CASSPQTGSEAFF.

V usage is TRBV7-8 and J usage is TRBJ1-5, with D unclear. CDR3 length equals 14 residues. V was cut by 2 bases and J by 3 bases, with 8 bases left in between. Germline lookup yields CDR1 SGHVS and CDR2 FQNEAQ. The CDR3 DNA follows: TGTGCCAGCAGCTTAAAAAGGCCCAATCAGCCCCAGCATTTT. This encodes CASSLKRPNQPQHF.

This clonotype showed up many times. V and J are TRBV7-8 and TRBJ2-7; D gene ambiguous. The CDR3 runs 14 residues. Trimming cost V 5 bases and J 1 base, with 12 bases left between them. Germline values: CDR1 SGHVS, CDR2 FQNEAQ. CDR3 sequence reads: CASSQNDISYEQYF. The CDR3 DNA follows: TGTGCCAGCAGCCAAAACGACATTTCCTACGAGCAGTACTTC.

This clonotype occurred many times. The chain joins TRBV5-1 to TRBJ1-1; the match to TRBD1 covers 7 bases. CDR1 SGHRS and CDR2 YFSETQ come from the germline V gene. The CDR3 is 14 residues long. Trimming at V came to 0 bases and at J to 5 bases, leaving 4 bases not matched to a gene. In DNA, the CDR3 is TGCGCCAGCAGCTTGGAGGGGGCTGGGACTGAAGCTTTCTTT. It translates to CASSLEGAGTEAFF.

This clonotype was observed at least ten times. V usage is TRBV5-1 and J usage is TRBJ2-7, with 9 bases fitting TRBD2. The J segment lost 5 bases and the V segment lost 0 bases, leaving 6 bases of the junction unmatched. The CDR3 spans 15 residues. Germline V lookup: CDR1 SGHRS, CDR2 YFSETQ. In nucleotides, the CDR3 is TGCGCCAGCAGCTTGGGGTTTAGCGGGAGCCACGAGCAGTACTTC. It yields the protein CASSLGFSGSHEQYF.

In this sample, this clonotype turned up many times. A junction end diverges from the germline sequence, so it may reflect a read error. The V call is TRBV11-2, the J call TRBJ2-7, with D possibly matching TRBD2 (5 bases). In germline, CDR1 is SGHAT, CDR2 FQNNGV. CDR3 length: 14 amino acids. The CDR3 reads CTSSPLTGTYEQYF. DNA for the CDR3: TGTACCAGCAGCCCTCTTACGGGGACCTACGAGCAGTACTTC.

V usage is TRBV7-3 and J usage is TRBJ2-5, with D unresolved. Germline V gives CDR1 SGHTA, CDR2 FQGTGA. The CDR3 spans 13 residues. Trimming took off 10 bases at V and 1 base at J, with 13 bases between the two ends. The CDR3 DNA is TGTGCCACAGCTCAAATATTCCAAGAGACCCAGTACTTC. It codes for CATAQIFQETQYF.

This clonotype was observed a handful of times. The chain couples TRBV29-1 to TRBJ1-1; weak D call: TRBD1 (5 bases). CDR3 size: 14 residues. Germline V gives CDR1 SQVTM, CDR2 ANQGSEA. V lost 1 base and J 5 bases, leaving 14 bases between the germline ends. The CDR3 DNA sequence: TGCAGCGTTGAAGCTCGCAGGGCGGGTACTGAAGCTTTCTTT. Translated, it gives CSVEARRAGTEAFF. Based on the CDR3 plus reference TRBV29-1 and TRBJ1-1, the full variable domain is SAVISQKPSRDICQRGTSLTIQCQVDSQVTMMFWYRQQPGQSLTLIATANQGSEATYESGFVIDKFPISRPNLTFSTLTVSNMSPEDSSIYLCSVEARRAGTEAFFGQGTRLTVV.

The sample holds a few counts of this clonotype. The V and J genes are TRBV12-3 or TRBV12-4 and TRBJ2-7; D might be TRBD2 (5 bases). This CDR3 region has 14 residues. V lost 3 bases to trimming and J lost 0 bases, with 9 bases between them. The CDR3: CASSFTGNSYEQYF. The CDR3 DNA sequence: TGTGCCAGCAGTTTTACGGGGAACTCCTACGAGCAGTACTTC.

The table lists this clonotype with many counts. This chain uses TRBV6-1 with TRBJ2-7, with 11 bases fitting TRBD2. The germline V gene has CDR1 MNHNS and CDR2 SASEGT. With 4 bases clipped from V and 1 base from J, the junction kept 6 bases outside the gene matches. There are 16 residues in the CDR3. CDR3 amino acids: CASSAVLAGVSYEQYF. The CDR3, as DNA: TGTGCCAGCAGTGCGGTACTAGCGGGAGTTTCCTACGAGCAGTACTTC.

This clonotype has a count of ten or more. This rearrangement joins TRBV11-3 to TRBJ2-2; unclear D gene. The length of the CDR3 is 14 residues. Germline V gene lookup returns CDR1 SGHNT and CDR2 YENEEA. V lost 2 bases and J 6 bases, leaving 10 bases between the germline ends. The CDR3 region is CASSLTDGPGELFF. CDR3 sequence (DNA): TGTGCCAGCAGCTTAACAGACGGACCCGGGGAGCTGTTTTTT. The full variable domain, with the rest looked up from reference TRBV11-3 and TRBJ2-2, is EAGVVQSPRYKIIEKKQPVAFWCNPISGHNTLYWYLQNLGQGPELLIRYENEEAVDDSQLPKDRFSAERLKGVDSTLKIQPAELGDSAVYLCASSLTDGPGELFFGEGSRLTVL.

The sample holds many counts of this clonotype. The chain is built from TRBV3-1 and TRBJ2-7; 7 bases line up with TRBD2. Trimming removed 0 bases from V and 7 bases from J; junction bases left unmatched: 9. This CDR3 spans 15 amino acids. Germline V gene sequence: CDR1 LGHDT, CDR2 YNNKEL (reference sequence). This chain's CDR3 is CASSQDRLAREEQYF. The CDR3 nucleotides are TGTGCCAGCAGCCAAGACAGACTAGCCCGAGAAGAGCAGTACTTC.

This clonotype was detected ten times or more. The chain links TRBV6-1 to TRBJ1-1, with no clear D. V lost 5 bases and J 2 bases, leaving 15 bases between the germline ends. From germline, CDR1 is MNHNS and CDR2 SASEGT. This CDR3 is built from 15 residues. DNA of the CDR3: TGTGCCAGCAGTCCGATGGTGGGTGTAAACACTGAAGCTTTCTTT. It specifies CASSPMVGVNTEAFF.

V gene TRBV7-8 combines with J gene TRBJ1-2; 10 nucleotides match TRBD1. The CDR3 is 13 amino acids. V dropped 1 base and J dropped 10; count of bases not matched to a gene: 3. CDR1 is SGHVS, CDR2 FQNEAQ, per germline. The CDR3 loop reads CASSLVGTGDYTF. The CDR3 coding sequence is TGTGCCAGCAGCTTAGTCGGGACAGGGGACTACACCTTC. The full variable domain, completed using reference TRBV7-8 and TRBJ1-2, is GAGVSQSPRYKVAKRGQDVALRCDPISGHVSLFWYQQALGQGPEFLTYFQNEAQLDKSGLPSDRFFAERPEGSVSTLKIQRTQQEDSAVYLCASSLVGTGDYTFGSGTRLTVV.

This clonotype was detected many times. The chain links TRBV30 to TRBJ1-2; D call uncertain. The CDR3 has 13 amino acids. V dropped 5 bases and J dropped 6 bases, with 16 bases sitting between them. Germline lookup yields CDR1 GTSNPN and CDR2 SVGIG (reference sequence). The CDR3 loop is CAWGQTHQDGYTF. For the CDR3, the DNA is TGTGCCTGGGGGCAGACCCACCAAGATGGCTACACCTTC.

This clonotype was picked up many times. The chain combines TRBV30 with TRBJ1-1; no reliable D call. CDR1 and CDR2 from the germline V gene are GTSNPN and SVGIG (reference sequence). The V and J ends lost 2 bases and 0 bases respectively, with 10 bases between them. The CDR3 consists of 14 residues. CDR3 sequence reads: CAWSLTVVNTEAFF. In DNA, the CDR3 is TGTGCCTGGAGTCTGACGGTAGTGAACACTGAAGCTTTCTTT.

This clonotype was seen ten or more times. CDR3 sequence: CATSDGPTETQYF. CDR3 in DNA: TGTGCCACCAGTGACGGCCCGACTGAGACCCAGTACTTC. The V call is TRBV24-1, the J call TRBJ2-5; D gene ambiguous. Trimming pared 4 bases from V and 5 bases from J, leaving 10 bases between. This CDR3 is built from 13 residues. CDR1 and CDR2 from the germline V gene are KGHDR and SFDVKD.

This clonotype has more than one count but fewer than ten. The chain uses TRBV20-1 and TRBJ1-2; no clear D. V shed 1 base and J shed 8 bases, with 23 bases lying between them. The CDR3 has 16 residues. Germline CDR1 reads DFQATT; CDR2 reads SNEGSKA (reference sequence). CDR3: CSARGRNEAALGGYTF. The CDR3 coding sequence is TGCAGTGCTAGAGGTCGGAATGAGGCCGCACTCGGGGGCTACACCTTC.